Reported below is one TCR beta chain. No antigen is known for it. Profiling relied on immunoSEQ multiplex PCR, and the TCRdb table lists in-frame clones only, not all of them. The sample includes 150,000 or so clones, roughly nine tenths of them seen just once. The data originate from a study of T cell responses to AZD1222 COVID-19 vaccine. The germline V and J ends were trimmed by 3 bases and 4 bases, with 9 bases remaining between them. The CDR3 spans 13 residues. Points from the study as a whole: Vaccine-related CD4 TCRs covered spike, predominating at 160-218 and 743-854. Seropositivity was recorded at baseline in only 6 or 7 AZD1222 recipients. Epitopes outside B.1.351 and B.1.1.7 mutated regions reportedly drew nearly half of spike TCRs.

The input for sequencing was peripheral blood, taken on day 0 of AZD1222 vaccination. The rearrangement uses TRBV23-1 and TRBJ1-1; D is undetermined. TRBV23-1 is known as an ORF, though its function is uncertain. The clonotype originates from an adult in good health. CDR3 residues: CASSQNRGTEAFF. CDR3 sequence (DNA): TGCGCCAGCAGTCAGAACCGGGGCACTGAAGCTTTCTTT.